These 10 T cell receptor beta chains share one sample of origin, sequenced in a study of blood T cell repertoires in COVID-19. Libraries were prepared by immunoSEQ multiplex PCR; TCRdb keeps only in-frame clonotypes and omits some of them. There are about 100,000 clones in the sample; roughly 87% occur only once, and 7% to 9% lies in the top ten. Sequencing was done on a sample of peripheral blood. The receptors originated from a man between 25 and 39 years old in a cohort sampled during active COVID-19.

The genes are TRBV6-2 or TRBV6-3 and TRBJ2-3; 10 bases agree with TRBD1. Germline CDR1 MNHEY, CDR2 SVGEGT. The CDR3 is made up of 15 amino acids. With 2 bases clipped from V and 2 bases from J, the junction kept 1 base outside the gene matches. The CDR3 DNA sequence: TGTGCCAGCAGTTACGGGACAGGGGACACAGATACGCAGTATTTT. It is translated as CASSYGTGDTDTQYF.

This clone was found once. J is TRBJ1-5 and V is TRBV23-1, with D possibly being TRBD1 (5 bases). TRBV23-1 is identified as an open reading frame with a role that is uncertain. V gave up 3 bases and J gave up 0 bases, with 21 bases separating them. This CDR3 spans 19 amino acids. Written as DNA, the CDR3 is TGCGCCAGCAGTCAGCCCCGACCCGTGGGGGGGTCTAGCAATCAGCCCCAGCATTTT. The encoded protein is CASSQPRPVGGSSNQPQHF.

CDR3 in amino acids: CASSLPRDRLAYEQYF. Written as DNA, the CDR3 is TGCGCCAGCAGCTTGCCGAGGGATCGGCTTGCCTACGAGCAGTACTTC. This chain connects TRBV5-1 to TRBJ2-7; maybe TRBD2 (5 bases). The germline V gene has CDR1 SGHRS and CDR2 YFSETQ. This CDR3 is built from 16 residues. With 1 base removed from V and 2 bases from J, the gap between germline ends came to 16 bases.

The V call is TRBV19, the J call TRBJ2-1, with 7 bases that match TRBD2. Germline lookup yields CDR1 LNHDA and CDR2 SQIVND (reference sequence). J was trimmed by 0 bases and V by 4 bases; bases with no gene match: 3. CDR3 length equals 15 residues. CDR3 residues: CASSRRGSSYNEQFF. The DNA of the CDR3 is TGTGCCAGTAGTAGGCGGGGGAGCTCCTACAATGAGCAGTTCTTC.

The gene calls are TRBV5-4 and TRBJ2-7; 8 positions agree with TRBD2. The CDR3 spans 14 residues. CDR1 SGHNT and CDR2 YYREEE come from the germline V gene (reference sequence). The J segment lost 2 bases and the V segment lost 4 bases, leaving 5 bases of the junction unmatched. CDR3 residues: CASSPWTSTYEQYF. The CDR3 DNA sequence: TGTGCCAGCAGCCCATGGACTAGCACCTACGAGCAGTACTTC.

This chain uses TRBV6-6 with TRBJ1-5, with 8 bases fitting TRBD1. Germline V gives CDR1 MNHNY, CDR2 SVGAGI (reference sequence). This CDR3 has 16 residues. With V trimmed by 2 bases and J by 4 bases, 7 bases remained unmatched. CDR3 bases: TGTGCCAGCAGTTACCCCCCGGGACAGGTTAATCAGCCCCAGCATTTT. It codes for CASSYPPGQVNQPQHF.

The V and J genes are TRBV7-9 and TRBJ2-7; D is possibly TRBD2 (6 bases). V gave up 5 bases and J gave up 3 bases, with 14 bases separating them. In germline, CDR1 is SEHNR, CDR2 FQNEAQ (reference sequence). This CDR3 region has 14 residues. The CDR3 is CASSAGTGGYEQYF. CDR3 bases: TGTGCCAGCAGCGCGGGAACCGGGGGCTACGAGCAGTACTTC.

The rearrangement joins TRBV5-8 to TRBJ2-7; 7 bases map to TRBD2. The CDR3 consists of 15 residues. CDR1 is SGHTS, CDR2 YDEGEE, per germline. The V segment lost 0 bases and the J segment 0 bases; nucleotides outside the gene matches: 3. The CDR3 DNA reads as TGTGCCAGCAGCTTGGCTCCTAGCGGCTCCTACGAGCAGTACTTC. Translating it yields CASSLAPSGSYEQYF. Full variable domain (missing parts from reference TRBV5-8 and TRBJ2-7): EAGVTQSPTHLIKTRGQQATLRCSPISGHTSVYWYQQALGLGLQFLLWYDEGEERNRGNFPPRFSGRQFPNYSSELNVNALELEDSALYLCASSLAPSGSYEQYFGPGTRLTVT.

The CDR3 sequence is CASSEKVYREVYNEQFF. CDR3 bases: TGTGCCAGCAGTGAAAAAGTCTACAGGGAAGTTTACAATGAGCAGTTCTTC. The chain is built from TRBV2 and TRBJ2-1; TRBD1 is a possible D gene (6 bases). Deletions cut 2 bases from V and 4 bases from J, with 18 bases between. The CDR3 sequence is 17 residues long. Germline loops: CDR1 SNHLY, CDR2 FYNNEI. Filled out from reference TRBV2 and TRBJ2-1, the complete variable domain reads EPEVTQTPSHQVTQMGQEVILRCVPISNHLYFYWYRQILGQKVEFLVSFYNNEISEKSEIFDDQFSVERPDGSNFTLKIRSTKLEDSAMYFCASSEKVYREVYNEQFFGPGTRLTVL.

The V gene is TRBV21-1, the J gene TRBJ2-7; the DNA was not used to check the table's D call, TRBD2. TRBV21-1 is a recognized pseudogene. The CDR3 length is 16 residues. The DNA of the CDR3 is TGTGCCAGCAGCAAAGGTACGCGGGCCGCCTCCTACGAGCAGTACTTC. It yields the protein CASSKGTRAASYEQYF.